The clone carrying this T cell receptor beta chain was counted a single time. These data are taken from a study of shared clonotypes between healthy human individuals. Generated by immunoSEQ multiplex PCR, the TCRdb table keeps only in-frame clones and is missing some. The table records roughly 2,300,000 clones, 85% to 95% of them present only once. Material: naive CD4+ T cells from PBMCs. Stated subset: CD45RA+ positively selected. This sequence originates from a man aged 18 to 30 in good health. Some clones in this sample may be carry-over from other donors' samples.

For the CDR3, the DNA is TGTGCCAGCAGCTCTGGACAGGGAACTGGAAACACCATATATTTT. It encodes CASSSGQGTGNTIYF. The rearrangement links TRBV11-2 to TRBJ1-3, with 8 bases lining up with TRBD1. The CDR3 contains 15 residues. After removal of 4 bases from V and 2 bases from J, the junction contained 4 bases not matched to a gene. Germline CDR1 reads SGHAT; CDR2 reads FQNNGV.